This T cell receptor beta chain was sequenced during a study of OX40 agonist ivuxolimab in advanced cancers. As for the study in general: Previous treatment with anti-PD-1, anti-PD-L1 or anti-CTLA-4 therapy was allowed; about 37% had received some. Of the patients, three showed partial responses, one with hepatocellular carcinoma and two with cutaneous melanoma. Points from the study as a whole: Normalized T-cell clonal expansion was also low in some nonresponders.

Assay: immunoSEQ multiplex PCR; the TCRdb copy retains only in-frame clones and omits some. The repertoire holds approximately 81,000 clones, with 88% as singletons. Between the trimmed V and J ends, which lost 0 bases and 3 bases, there was a span of 8 bases. The CDR3 is 14 amino acids. Germline V gene data show CDR1 as MNHEY and CDR2 as SMNVEV (reference sequence). Details on this clone: Its antigen remains unidentified.

The chain links TRBV27 to TRBJ2-5; D remains unclear. The starting material was CD4+ or CD8+ T cells sorted from blood, obtained in a trial of the OX40 agonist ivuxolimab. The TCR comes from an adult with an advanced solid tumor such as melanoma, head and neck, liver or kidney cancer. The CDR3 spells CASSLSRAEETQYF. The CDR3 DNA sequence: TGTGCCAGCAGTTTATCGAGAGCAGAAGAGACCCAGTACTTC.